This T cell receptor (beta chain) was captured in a study of blood T cell repertoires in COVID-19. For the study at large: Sites across the United States, Italy and Spain contributed samples from acute and convalescent COVID-19.

Clones were read by immunoSEQ multiplex PCR, and TCRdb kept only the in-frame ones, dropping some. The sample lists a few hundred thousand clones; around 86% were seen once. What was sequenced was peripheral blood. This receptor was taken from a man aged 60 to 69 with acute or convalescent COVID-19.

CDR3 DNA: TGTGCCAGTAGTCCCCAAGCGGGGGCCGCCTACGAGCAGTACTTC. Residues: CASSPQAGAAYEQYF. V is TRBV19 and J is TRBJ2-7, with 8 bases that match TRBD2. The CDR3 is 15 residues long. In germline, CDR1 is LNHDA, CDR2 SQIVND (reference sequence). V lost 5 bases to trimming and J lost 2 bases; unmatched junction nucleotides: 8. Using reference TRBV19 and TRBJ2-7 for the parts outside the CDR3, the full variable domain is DGGITQSPKYLFRKEGQNVTLSCEQNLNHDAMYWYRQDPGQGLRLIYYSQIVNDFQKGDIAEGYSVSREKKESFPLTVTSAQKNPTAFYLCASSPQAGAAYEQYFGPGTRLTVT.